Below are 31 T cell receptor beta chains sequenced from a single sample in a study of graft-versus-host responses after intestinal transplantation. TCRdb's copy holds only in-frame clones and misses some; the assay was immunoSEQ multiplex PCR. The table has about 17,000 clones, 75% to 90% seen once. The starting material, graft tissue, was processed to release intraepithelial and lamina propria lymphocytes. Source: ileum tissue, taken roughly 100 days after intestinal transplant. All receptors come from a human patient who received an intestinal transplant, so some T cells may come from the graft donor.

The rearrangement joins TRBV4-3 to TRBJ2-7, with 9 bases identical to TRBD2. This CDR3 contains 17 residues. V shed 0 bases and J 2 bases; nucleotides not matched to a gene: 8. Germline V gives CDR1 LGHNA, CDR2 YSLEER. The CDR3 spells CASSQDLGIAGAYEQYF. The CDR3 DNA reads TGCGCCAGCAGCCAAGATCTTGGAATAGCGGGAGCCTACGAGCAGTACTTC.

The chain links TRBV14 to TRBJ2-1; 9 bases align to TRBD2. Per the germline V gene, CDR1 is SGHDN and CDR2 is FVKESK. V lost 5 bases to trimming and J lost 4 bases; unmatched junction nucleotides: 3. This CDR3 has 14 residues. CDR3 nucleotides: TGTGCCAGCAGCGGACTAGCGACTTACAATGAGCAGTTCTTC. This sequence encodes CASSGLATYNEQFF.

The V gene is TRBV11-3, the J gene TRBJ1-1; perhaps TRBD1 as D (6 bases). In germline, CDR1 is SGHNT, CDR2 YENEEA. This CDR3 has 15 residues. V was clipped by 5 bases and J by 3 bases, with 16 bases between them. The DNA for the CDR3 is TGTGCCAGCAGCAATGGAAGGGGGTACGACACTGAAGCTTTCTTT. It is translated as CASSNGRGYDTEAFF.

The V call is TRBV2, the J call TRBJ1-2; D uncertain. The CDR3 covers 10 residues. Trimming stripped 8 bases from V and 8 bases from J, with 9 bases between. Germline CDR1 SNHLY, CDR2 FYNNEI. The CDR3 coding sequence is TGTGCCAGCCCCGACTGGGGCTACACCTTC. Translation gives CASPDWGYTF. The full variable domain, in which reference TRBV2 and TRBJ1-2 provide the parts outside the CDR3, is EPEVTQTPSHQVTQMGQEVILRCVPISNHLYFYWYRQILGQKVEFLVSFYNNEISEKSEIFDDQFSVERPDGSNFTLKIRSTKLEDSAMYFCASPDWGYTFGSGTRLTVV.

Concerning this clone itself: The junction differs from germline at one of its ends, possibly a read error. The chain combines TRBV7-7 with TRBJ1-4; D call uncertain. Germline loops: CDR1 SSHAT, CDR2 FNYEAQ (reference sequence). This CDR3 contains 15 residues. CDR3 in amino acids: CASSLWRATNEKLFF. The CDR3 DNA reads as TGTGCTAGCAGCTTATGGCGAGCAACTAATGAAAAACTGTTTTTT.

The chain links TRBV2 to TRBJ1-1; D is undetermined. CDR1 and CDR2 (germline): SNHLY, FYNNEI. The V gene lost 8 bases and the J gene lost 8 bases, with 18 bases spanning the gap. The CDR3 is 13 residues long. This CDR3 is CASPTGLGVEAFF. CDR3 DNA sequence: TGTGCCAGCCCGACCGGCCTTGGGGTCGAAGCTTTCTTT.

The genes are TRBV27 and TRBJ2-6; D not resolved. CDR3 length equals 14 residues. V shed 5 bases and J shed 0 bases, with 5 bases lying between them. From germline, CDR1 is MNHEY and CDR2 SMNVEV (reference sequence). The DNA of the CDR3 is TGTGCCAGCAGTATTGGCTCTGGGGCCAACGTCCTGACTTTC. Translated: CASSIGSGANVLTF. Looking up the rest from reference TRBV27 and TRBJ2-6 gives the full variable domain: EAQVTQNPRYLITVTGKKLTVTCSQNMNHEYMSWYRQDPGLGLRQIYYSMNVEVTDKGDVPEGYKVSRKEKRNFPLILESPSPNQTSLYFCASSIGSGANVLTFGAGSRLTVL.

The V call is TRBV7-2, the J call TRBJ2-1; tentatively, D is TRBD2 (6 bases). V was clipped by 0 bases and J by 8 bases, with 11 bases between them. The CDR3 spans 14 residues. Per the germline V gene, CDR1 is SGHTA and CDR2 is FQGNSA. CDR3 nucleotides: TGTGCCAGCAGCTTAGCGTGGAGGGAACATGAGCAGTTCTTC. This translates into CASSLAWREHEQFF.

With regard to this clone: Other DNA sequences within the sample encode an identical CDR3. The genes are TRBV28 and TRBJ2-7, with 8 bases that match TRBD2. The V gene's germline CDR1 is MDHEN and CDR2 SYDVKM. This CDR3 region has 15 residues. Losses at the gene ends were 3 bases for V and 4 bases for J; bases not matched to a gene: 8. In DNA, the CDR3 is TGTGCCAGCAGTTTGAGAACTAGCGGCGGGTACGAGCAGTACTTC. Its translation is CASSLRTSGGYEQYF.

This clone was seen just once. In DNA, the CDR3 is TGTGCCAGCAGCTCTAGCGGGGGGGCCTACGAGCAGTACTTC. Translating gives CASSSSGGAYEQYF. V and J are TRBV7-2 and TRBJ2-7; 12 nucleotides line up with TRBD2. This CDR3 contains 14 residues. Trimming cost V 4 bases and J 2 bases; bases outside gene matches: 0. Germline CDR1 SGHTA, CDR2 FQGNSA.

The genes are TRBV4-3 and TRBJ2-7; D may be TRBD1 or TRBD2 (5 bases each). This CDR3 is built from 14 residues. Trimming shortened V by 4 bases and J by 7 bases, and 17 bases separated the two germline ends. Looked up from germline, CDR1 is LGHNA and CDR2 is YSLEER. DNA of the CDR3: TGCGCCAGCAGCCGCCGGGGACCTTTAGGGGAGCAGTACTTC. Amino acids: CASSRRGPLGEQYF.

The chain couples TRBV30 to TRBJ2-1; D unclear. The CDR3 consists of 13 residues. The germline gives CDR1 GTSNPN, CDR2 SVGIG (reference sequence). The V end was cut by 0 bases, the J end by 9 bases, with 12 bases between. CDR3 loop: CAWSVIGPGEQFF. Here the CDR3 DNA reads TGTGCCTGGAGTGTAATAGGGCCAGGTGAGCAGTTCTTC.

This rearrangement joins TRBV28 to TRBJ2-5, with 12 positions matching TRBD1. CDR3 length equals 16 residues. Losses at the gene ends were 7 bases for V and 5 bases for J; bases not matched to a gene: 11. The germline V gene has CDR1 MDHEN and CDR2 SYDVKM. CDR3 in DNA: TGTGCCAGCACCCTGCTCCGGGGACAGGGGGCCGAGACCCAGTACTTC. Translation gives CASTLLRGQGAETQYF.

In this sample, this clone turned up a few times. This chain links TRBV9 with TRBJ2-7; weak D call: TRBD2 (5 bases). V was clipped by 2 bases and J by 6 bases, with 18 bases between them. Germline CDR1 is SGDLS and CDR2 is YYNGEE. This CDR3 comprises 15 residues. CDR3 protein: CASSVWGVWSREQYF. CDR3 DNA: TGTGCCAGCAGCGTGTGGGGAGTTTGGTCCCGCGAGCAGTACTTC.

V is TRBV7-9 and J is TRBJ2-3; TRBD2 matches 16 bases. The germline gives CDR1 SEHNR, CDR2 FQNEAQ (reference sequence). Losses at the gene ends were 5 bases for V and 4 bases for J; bases not matched to a gene: 6. CDR3 length: 17 residues. The CDR3 region is CASSRGLAGGPADTQYF. The CDR3 coding sequence is TGTGCCAGCAGCCGGGGACTAGCGGGAGGGCCGGCAGATACGCAGTATTTT.

J is TRBJ2-7 and V is TRBV4-2; 8 bases agree with TRBD1. The germline V gene encodes CDR1 LGHNA and CDR2 YNFKEQ. The J segment lost 0 bases and the V segment lost 0 bases, leaving 1 base of the junction unmatched. The CDR3 has 15 residues. CDR3 amino acids: CASSQDTGGSYEQYF. CDR3 nucleotide sequence: TGTGCCAGCAGCCAAGATACAGGGGGCTCCTACGAGCAGTACTTC.

The V call is TRBV12-5, the J call TRBJ1-5, with D perhaps TRBD1 (5 bases). The germline CDR1 and CDR2 sequences are LGHNT and FRNRAP. This CDR3 contains 16 residues. Trimming cost V 0 bases and J 2 bases, with 11 bases left between them. This chain's CDR3 is CASGLVRGAGNQPQHF. CDR3 bases: TGTGCTAGTGGTTTGGTGAGGGGCGCGGGCAATCAGCCCCAGCATTTT.

This chain uses TRBV7-9 with TRBJ1-1; D remains ambiguous. CDR1 is SEHNR, CDR2 FQNEAQ, per germline (reference sequence). This CDR3 comprises 12 residues. The germline V and J ends were trimmed by 5 bases and 5 bases, with 9 bases remaining between them. The CDR3 is CASSPFMTEAFF. CDR3 nucleotide sequence: TGTGCCAGCAGCCCCTTCATGACTGAAGCTTTCTTT.

This clone was detected a few times. The V gene is TRBV2, the J gene TRBJ2-1; 12 bases align to TRBD2. Germline V CDR1 and CDR2: SNHLY, FYNNEI. The CDR3 contains 17 residues. V gave up 6 bases and J gave up 7 bases; unmatched junction bases: 13. The CDR3 reads CASSPGKLAGGANEQFF. DNA for the CDR3: TGTGCCAGCAGCCCGGGAAAACTAGCGGGAGGTGCAAATGAGCAGTTCTTC.

The chain has TRBV10-1 and TRBJ2-1; D is perhaps TRBD2 (6 bases). V was trimmed by 6 bases and J by 0 bases, leaving 12 bases between them. The CDR3 extends over 15 amino acids. Germline lookup yields CDR1 WNHNN and CDR2 SYGVQD (reference sequence). DNA of the CDR3: TGCGCCAGCAGCCGTTCTAGCGCCTCCTACAATGAGCAGTTCTTC. It is translated as CASSRSSASYNEQFF.

This chain connects TRBV6-1 to TRBJ1-6, with D possibly TRBD1 on 5 matching bases. The germline V gene encodes CDR1 MNHNS and CDR2 SASEGT. This CDR3 spans 16 amino acids. Between the trimmed V and J ends, which lost 4 bases and 4 bases, there was a span of 14 bases. DNA for the CDR3: TGTGCCAGCAGTGCCTCGGGACTGAGGTATAATTCACCCCTCCACTTT. It codes for CASSASGLRYNSPLHF.

The chain is built from TRBV5-1 and TRBJ2-5; possible D gene TRBD1, 6 bases. Trimming left V 1 base short and J 5 bases short, with 15 bases between. The germline V gene has CDR1 SGHRS and CDR2 YFSETQ. The CDR3 runs 15 residues. CDR3 coding DNA: TGCGCCAGCAGCTTGTCAGGGGCTGGCGTCGAGACCCAGTACTTC. It translates to CASSLSGAGVETQYF.

Only a few counts were recorded for this clone. The rearrangement links TRBV7-2 to TRBJ2-1; TRBD2 is a possible D gene (5 bases). The CDR3 has 16 amino acids. Looked up from germline, CDR1 is SGHTA and CDR2 is FQGNSA. V was cut by 1 base and J by 0 bases, with 10 bases left in between. The chain's CDR3 is CASSLVSGSSYNEQFF. The CDR3 DNA sequence: TGTGCCAGCAGCTTAGTCTCGGGGAGCTCCTACAATGAGCAGTTCTTC.

The V gene is TRBV29-1, the J gene TRBJ1-2, with 9 bases identical to TRBD1. Germline trimming cut 8 bases from V and 5 bases from J; bases unmatched to any gene: 3. CDR3 length: 11 residues. The germline V gene encodes CDR1 SQVTM and CDR2 ANQGSEA. The CDR3 region is CSTDRGYGYTF. The CDR3 DNA sequence: TGCAGCACGGACAGGGGTTATGGCTACACCTTC.

The chain uses TRBV4-1 and TRBJ2-7; TRBD2 matches 11 bases. The CDR3 is made up of 15 amino acids. Germline lookup yields CDR1 MGHRA and CDR2 YSYEKL. V shed 3 bases and J 3 bases; nucleotides not matched to a gene: 4. The CDR3 DNA reads TGCGCCAGCAGCCAGCAACTAGCGGGGGACTACGAGCAGTACTTC. It yields the protein CASSQQLAGDYEQYF.

The V gene is TRBV19, the J gene TRBJ2-7; TRBD1 matches 7 bases. CDR3 length: 13 amino acids. Germline V gene sequence: CDR1 LNHDA, CDR2 SQIVND (reference sequence). Trimming cost V 5 bases and J 3 bases; bases outside gene matches: 4. This CDR3 reads CASSYRQGYEQYF. CDR3 in DNA: TGTGCCAGTAGTTACCGACAGGGCTACGAGCAGTACTTC.

This chain joins TRBV27 and TRBJ2-5, with 7 bases matching TRBD2. Germline V gives CDR1 MNHEY, CDR2 SMNVEV (reference sequence). This CDR3 is 17 amino acids long. V shed 6 bases and J 5 bases; nucleotides not matched to a gene: 18. DNA of the CDR3: TGTGCCAGCAGGGTGGTGGGCCCATGGACTAGGGGCGAGACCCAGTACTTC. Its translation is CASRVVGPWTRGETQYF.

As to this clone: One junction end does not reproduce the germline sequence, and a read error may be involved. V is TRBV28 and J is TRBJ1-5; D unresolved. This CDR3 region has 14 residues. Per the germline V gene, CDR1 is MDHEN and CDR2 is SYDVKM. The CDR3 reads CASSLFMNNQPQHF. CDR3 in DNA: TGTGCCAGCAGCTTATTCATGAACAATCAGCCCCAGCATTTT.

This chain uses TRBV6-5 with TRBJ1-1; maybe TRBD1 (6 bases). V was trimmed by 5 bases and J by 1 base, leaving 11 bases between them. This CDR3 comprises 14 residues. In germline, CDR1 is MNHEY, CDR2 SVGAGI. The CDR3 reads CASSEGGGNTEAFF. CDR3 nucleotides: TGTGCCAGCAGTGAAGGAGGGGGGAACACTGAAGCTTTCTTT.

The gene calls are TRBV19 and TRBJ2-5; possible D gene TRBD1, 7 bases. Trimming cost V 1 base and J 5 bases, with 14 bases left between them. This CDR3 spans 15 amino acids. CDR1 is LNHDA, CDR2 SQIVND, per germline (reference sequence). CDR3 nucleotide sequence: TGTGCCAGTAGTATAGGAGATCCAGGGGGGGAGACCCAGTACTTC. As protein: CASSIGDPGGETQYF.

This clone has more than one count but fewer than ten. The rearrangement uses TRBV7-8 and TRBJ1-1; 8 bases align to TRBD1. From germline, CDR1 is SGHVS and CDR2 FQNEAQ. CDR3 length: 13 amino acids. V shed 6 bases and J 6 bases; nucleotides not matched to a gene: 6. The CDR3 loop reads CASRATTGAEAFF. Here the CDR3 DNA reads TGTGCCAGCAGAGCCACGACAGGGGCTGAAGCTTTCTTT.